This TCR beta chain appears in the sequencing data of a study of T cell repertoires in ileal Crohn's disease (dated by TCRdb to about 2019). Study-level background: The median duration of disease was approximately 8.5 years, and at the time of surgery roughly 38% of patients were active smokers. All patients had surgery for a complication: stricturing disease in around 60% and penetrating disease in about 39%. Postoperative therapy was given to about half of the patients, with thiopurines administered to roughly twelve patients and anti-TNF agents administered to about 20 patients. Biopsies taken from the inflamed portion of the ileum in the surgical resection specimen were designated as M0 samples. For commercial TCRB immunosequencing, around 500 nanograms of biopsy DNA were submitted for each sample. The TCR repertoire was analysed in approximately 60 patients with Crohn's disease drawn from a prospective multicentre cohort. The study was conducted in parallel with a multicentre cohort that was designed to identify predictors of early endoscopic recurrence following ileocolonic resection. A Rutgeerts score higher than i0 was the definition used for endoscopic postoperative recurrence. A total of around 150 mucosal samples from 60 or so patients were sequenced, collected from several sites on the surgical specimen as well as at postoperative endoscopy. Study-wide conclusions, independent of this receptor: Endoscopic recurrence was linked to a higher percentage of high-frequency clones at surgery, and recurrence occurred in every patient whose clonality exceeded 26.8% (18/57). Mucosal CD4 and CD8 T cells were sorted and sequenced only in a subgroup of patients, whose size was not stated. More high-frequency clones were carried by sorted CD8 T cells than by CD4 T cells, suggesting that mucosal expansions were mainly CD8. Patients who were active smokers at surgery had a significantly higher proportion of clonal expansions than non-smokers (about 25% vs 20%, p=0.02).

The sample's time point label is to be understood as: inflamed ileum from the surgical specimen. Adults with ileal or ileocolonic Crohn's disease for whom ileocolonic resection was indicated were considered eligible. Before DNA extraction, whole ileal mucosal biopsies were kept frozen at -80 degrees C. Genomic DNA was isolated from frozen whole biopsies using a TRizol-based method, and the DNA was quantified with a NanoDrop 2000 spectrophotometer. Preparation of the library involved the immunoSEQ multiplex PCR assay. CDR3 regions were amplified from genomic DNA by Adaptive Biotechnology using a two-step, amplification bias-controlled multiplex PCR. Primers covering every V and J gene segment were used in the first PCR, while barcodes and Illumina adapters were added in the second PCR. CDR3 libraries were sequenced using an Illumina instrument. In the authors' own workflow: The analysis used both the pipelines supplied by the vendor and custom analysis of the raw data in R/Bioconductor with R version 3.3.0. Clonality, which ranges from 0 to 1, was calculated as the inverse of the normalised Shannon entropy across all productive clones. High-frequency clones were defined as the repertoire share of the top 100 clones, retaining only clones passing a 95% confidence test. The Simpson index measured repertoire diversity, and the Morisita-Horn index measured overlap between samples. TCRdb took this table from immuneACCESS and kept in-frame rearrangements with V and J called. Such tables lack part of the clones; where checked against another copy, unresolved V genes explain under half of the gap, and the rest is unexplained. V, J and clone size derive from that table, while D and trimming were established from the DNA sequence. Present in this sample are 13,000 to 15,000 clones, around 80% of which were seen just once. The ten largest clones take up more than 11% of the sample.

This clone was counted a single time. Its antigen target is currently unknown. Base-call qualities are not available, and no considerably larger clone is one nucleotide away. This TCR was recovered from an adult with Crohn's disease. The sample comprised ileal tissue.

In nucleotides, the sequence is TGTGCCTGGAGACAGTACAGCGATGGCTACACCTTC. It codes for CAWRQYSDGYTF. The rearranged segments are TRBV30 and TRBJ1-2, with the D gene uncertain. The CDR3 runs 12 residues from the cysteine to the phenylalanine. Kept here is only the CDR3 DNA, which spans 36 bases and is read in frame from base 1. A distance of 11 bases separates the germline ends of V and J, which lose 3 bases and 6 bases respectively. The germline V gene (reference sequence) sets CDR1 to GTSNPN and CDR2 to SVGIG.